This entry lists 20 T cell receptor beta chains sequenced from one sample in a study of human CD8 memory T cell subsets. Researchers made TCR beta libraries via UMI-labeled 5' RACE. TCRdb reprocessed the 5' RACE reads and reports one entry per CDR3 protein, with no DNA. The sample data list 9,500 to 12,000 distinct CDR3 sequences. The sequencing input was CD8+ T cells from PBMCs. All receptors come from a human donor in good health.

The chain uses TRBV20-1 and TRBJ1-5; TCRdb names TRBD1, which stays unverified in the absence of DNA. Germline V gene data show CDR1 as DFQATT and CDR2 as SNEGSKA (reference sequence). This CDR3 is 16 amino acids long. The CDR3 reads CSAREGRRGTDQPQHF.

This rearrangement joins TRBV11-2 to TRBJ2-7; TCRdb selects TRBD2, and the lack of DNA leaves this call unchecked. Germline lookup yields CDR1 SGHAT and CDR2 FQNNGV. This CDR3 is 17 amino acids long. The chain's CDR3 is CASSLVVLAGGSYEQYF.

By frequency, this clonotype registers medium-sized (0.01 to 0.1%). V is TRBV19 and J is TRBJ1-2; the D call of TRBD1 rests on TCRdb alone, since no DNA is present to check it. CDR1 LNHDA and CDR2 SQIVND come from the germline V gene (reference sequence). This CDR3 contains 14 residues. CDR3 sequence: CASKHRDSHYGYTF.

This chain links TRBV5-1 with TRBJ2-1. Germline CDR1 is SGHRS and CDR2 is YFSETQ. The CDR3 runs to 11 residues. The CDR3 protein is CASSLAAEQFF.

The chain has TRBV5-4 and TRBJ2-1; checking the TCRdb D call of TRBD2 is not possible without DNA. This CDR3 region has 13 residues. CDR1 is SGHNT and CDR2 is YYREEE in the germline V gene (reference sequence). The CDR3 sequence is CASSTGLADEQFF.

The gene calls are TRBV5-1 and TRBJ2-7. The germline CDR1 and CDR2 sequences are SGHRS and YFSETQ. CDR3 length: 14 amino acids. The CDR3 protein is CASSLAGDSYEQYF.

V is TRBV7-9 and J is TRBJ2-1; TCRdb designates TRBD1, a call that cannot be tested without DNA. The CDR3 contains 13 residues. Germline V gene sequence: CDR1 SEHNR, CDR2 FQNEAQ (reference sequence). The CDR3: CASSPPLGNEQFF.

This chain uses TRBV5-1 with TRBJ2-1. The CDR3 sequence is 12 residues long. CDR1 and CDR2 from the germline V gene are SGHRS and YFSETQ. The CDR3 loop reads CASSLSGNEQFF.

CDR3 sequence: CASAGLGSTDTQYF. The chain couples TRBV6-1 to TRBJ2-3; TCRdb names TRBD2, which stays unverified in the absence of DNA. Germline V gives CDR1 MNHNS, CDR2 SASEGT. CDR3 length: 14 amino acids.

Frequency places this clonotype as hyperexpanded. The chain combines TRBV28 with TRBJ2-1; there is no DNA to check the TCRdb D call of TRBD2. The germline CDR1 and CDR2 sequences are MDHEN and SYDVKM. This CDR3 region has 14 residues. This CDR3 reads CASSASGTYNEQFF.

The rearrangement joins TRBV14 to TRBJ2-5; TCRdb calls TRBD1, which cannot be checked without DNA. Germline CDR1 is SGHDN and CDR2 is FVKESK. This CDR3 has 17 residues. The CDR3 sequence: CASSQGQGTTATETQYF.

The V and J genes are TRBV4-2 and TRBJ2-5; the D gene TCRdb calls, TRBD2, cannot be checked with no DNA. The CDR3 totals 19 residues. Germline V gives CDR1 LGHNA, CDR2 YNFKEQ. Here the CDR3 reads CASSQGPFIPSGTLETQYF.

The chain recombines TRBV28 with TRBJ1-4; the D call of TRBD1 rests on TCRdb alone, since no DNA is present to check it. This CDR3 is 14 amino acids long. Looked up from germline, CDR1 is MDHEN and CDR2 is SYDVKM. This CDR3 reads CASTIGTLGGKLFF.

V is TRBV11-3 and J is TRBJ2-5; the TCRdb call, TRBD1, lacks DNA for checking. CDR3 size: 14 residues. The germline V gene has CDR1 SGHNT and CDR2 YENEEA. CDR3 loop: CASSGRDYQETQYF.

The chain carries TRBV5-1 and TRBJ2-3. The length of the CDR3 is 15 residues. The germline CDR1 and CDR2 sequences are SGHRS and YFSETQ. CDR3 protein: CASSWTFAATDTQYF.

V gene TRBV3-1 combines with J gene TRBJ2-4; TCRdb proposes TRBD1, but this gene call is untestable without DNA. Germline V gene lookup returns CDR1 LGHDT and CDR2 YNNKEL (reference sequence). The CDR3 has 13 residues. CDR3: CASSEEGQDDRYF.

This chain links TRBV24-1 with TRBJ2-3; the D call of TRBD2 rests on TCRdb alone, since no DNA is present to check it. Germline V lookup: CDR1 KGHDR, CDR2 SFDVKD. The CDR3 contains 15 residues. CDR3 loop: CATSDLRETTDTQYF.

The chain carries TRBV19 and TRBJ1-1. Germline CDR1 LNHDA, CDR2 SQIVND (reference sequence). The CDR3 is made up of 13 amino acids. CDR3 region: CASSMFLGTEAFF.

The chain is built from TRBV29-1 and TRBJ2-1; TCRdb returns TRBD2, unconfirmable since there is no DNA. The CDR3 has 12 residues. The germline gives CDR1 SQVTM, CDR2 ANQGSEA. The CDR3 is CSVAFGGGEQFF.

Its frequency marks this clonotype as medium-sized. The V and J genes are TRBV6-5 and TRBJ2-7. The V gene's germline CDR1 is MNHEY and CDR2 SVGAGI. This CDR3 has 13 residues. CDR3 sequence reads: CASSYREKQEQYF.